Listed below are T cell receptor beta chains from one sample, sequenced in a study of blood T cells in healthy people across ages. TCRdb analysed the 5' RACE reads with MiXCR anew, one entry per CDR3 protein. The sample holds 550,000 to 800,000 distinct CDR3 sequences, around 21% seen once. Sequences were obtained from blood. Source of these receptors: a man aged 65 to 79 in good health. Both conserved end residues are part of each CDR3.

TRBV20-1 | CSAVPGREAYNEQFF
TRBV6-2/TRBV6-3 | CASSYSDRSSYDEQFF
TRBV7-9 | CASSADGLEGYGYTF
TRBV20-1 | CSARTGLSWETQYF
TRBV12-3/TRBV12-4 | CASSLGSAFEQYF
TRBV2 | CASSEARTGPQHF
TRBV5-1 | CASSLSGDRRNEKLFF
TRBV7-9 | CASSPGLSTDTQYF
TRBV10-3 | CAISSGTHSDGYTF
TRBV7-9 | CASSLAKGQTYEQYF
TRBV6-5 | CASSYPKGTFYGYTF
TRBV9 | CASSAAYRNSPLHF
TRBV5-1 | CASSLEGQTHEQYF
TRBV3-1 | CASSRPGQGLVTQYF
TRBV7-2 | CASSLGTSGRASEQYF
TRBV5-1 | CASSFTGSGDYGYTF
TRBV28 | CASSLISGAKNFNEQFF
TRBV5-5 | CASSLSPGLREKLFF
TRBV20-1 | CSATLLEDTQYF
TRBV15 | CATSSGQGLNYGYTF
TRBV5-1 | CASSLVMEQETQYF
TRBV5-1 | CASSISAGGATGELFF
TRBV29-1 | CSGKLLAQEETQYF
TRBV10-3 | CAISSGTGDGNEQFF
TRBV20-1 | CSARRTSLSTDTQYF
TRBV7-9 | CASSFGQSGANVLTF
TRBV10-3 | CAISESGQGETQYF
TRBV20-1 | CSASLPVRDYGYTF
TRBV7-2 | CASSTGVGLVSYEQYF
TRBV3-1 | CASSLMNTEAFF
TRBV14 | CASSQVGRHPSYEQYF
TRBV28 | CTSSFAYSEQYF
TRBV18 | CASSPIAGVDNEQFF
TRBV20-1 | CSARVEDRSTEAFF
TRBV18 | CASSPVLDLREQYF
TRBV5-1 | CASSWKDRSLTGELFF